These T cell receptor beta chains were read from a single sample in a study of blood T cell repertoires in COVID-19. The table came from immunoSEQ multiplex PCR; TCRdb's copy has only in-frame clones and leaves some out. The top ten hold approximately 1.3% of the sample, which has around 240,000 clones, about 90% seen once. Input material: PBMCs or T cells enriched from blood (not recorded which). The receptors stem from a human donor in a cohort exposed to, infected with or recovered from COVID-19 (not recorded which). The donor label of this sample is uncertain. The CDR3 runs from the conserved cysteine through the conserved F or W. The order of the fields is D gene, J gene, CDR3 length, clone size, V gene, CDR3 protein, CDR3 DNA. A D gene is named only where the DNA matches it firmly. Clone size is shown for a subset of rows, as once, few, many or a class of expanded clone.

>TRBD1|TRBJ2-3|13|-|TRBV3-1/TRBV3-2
CASKGQATDTQYF
TGTGCCAGCAAGGGACAGGCCACAGATACGCAGTATTTT
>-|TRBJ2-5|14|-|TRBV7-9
CASSLGSSLETQYF
TGTGCCAGCAGCTTAGGTTCTAGCTTGGAGACCCAGTACTTC
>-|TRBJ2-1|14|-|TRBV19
CASSNRFAYNEQFF
TGTGCCAGTAGTAACAGGTTTGCCTACAATGAGCAGTTCTTC
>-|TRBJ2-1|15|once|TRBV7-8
CASSLDGDSYNEQFF
TGTGCCAGCAGCTTAGACGGGGACTCCTACAATGAGCAGTTCTTC
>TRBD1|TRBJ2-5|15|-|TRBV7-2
CASSQDRGRGETQYF
TGTGCCAGCAGCCAAGACAGGGGGCGCGGAGAGACCCAGTACTTC
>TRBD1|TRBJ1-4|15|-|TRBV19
CASSSRTGLNEKLFF
TGTGCCAGTAGTAGCAGGACAGGCCTTAATGAAAAACTGTTTTTT
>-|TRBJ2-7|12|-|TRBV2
CASSPDRLKQYF
TGTGCCAGCAGTCCGGACAGACTCAAGCAGTACTTC
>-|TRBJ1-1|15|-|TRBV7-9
CASSLVGTVNTEAFF
TGTGCCAGCAGCTTAGTAGGTACAGTGAACACTGAAGCTTTCTTT
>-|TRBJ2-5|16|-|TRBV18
CASSPQGQGGEETQYF
TGTGCCAGCTCACCTCAAGGACAGGGAGGGGAAGAGACCCAGTACTTC
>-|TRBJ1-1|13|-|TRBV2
CASSERGPTEAFF
TGTGCCAGCAGTGAAAGAGGTCCCACTGAAGCTTTCTTT
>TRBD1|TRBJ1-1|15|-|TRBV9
CASSPLGAGGTEAFF
TGTGCCAGCAGCCCCCTGGGGGCAGGGGGCACTGAAGCTTTCTTT
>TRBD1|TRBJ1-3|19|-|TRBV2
CASSEDFPNRGQSGNTIYF
TGTGCCAGCAGTGAAGACTTCCCAAACAGGGGACAGTCTGGAAACACCATATATTTT
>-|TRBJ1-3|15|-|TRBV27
CASSPRGIPGNTIYF
TGTGCCAGCAGCCCCCGGGGAATCCCTGGAAACACCATATATTTT
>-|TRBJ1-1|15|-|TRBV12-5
CASGLRRLGGTEAFF
TGTGCTAGTGGTTTGCGAAGGCTAGGGGGCACTGAAGCTTTCTTT
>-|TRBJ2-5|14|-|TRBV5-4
CASSLGQLQETQYF
TGTGCCAGCAGCTTGGGACAGTTACAAGAGACCCAGTACTTC
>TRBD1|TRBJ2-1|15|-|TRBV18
CASSFTGVPNNEQFF
TGTGCCAGCTCTTTCACAGGGGTGCCCAACAATGAGCAGTTCTTC
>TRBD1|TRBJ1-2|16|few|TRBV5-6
CASSQGTGGGLYGYTF
TGTGCCAGCAGCCAAGGGACAGGGGGAGGTCTTTATGGCTACACCTTC
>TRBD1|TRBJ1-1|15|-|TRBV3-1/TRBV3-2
CASSRLTGGNTEAFF
TGTGCCAGCAGCAGGCTTACAGGGGGAAACACTGAAGCTTTCTTT
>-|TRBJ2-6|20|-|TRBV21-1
CASSPKGPTGFHSGANVLTF
TGTGCCAGCAGCCCTAAGGGGCCGACAGGGTTTCACTCTGGGGCCAACGTCCTGACTTTC
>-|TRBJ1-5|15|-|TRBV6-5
CASSYSSVSNQPQHF
TGTGCCAGCAGTTACTCGAGCGTTAGCAATCAGCCCCAGCATTTT
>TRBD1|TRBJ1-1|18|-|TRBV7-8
CASSLRGRTGLMNTEAFF
TGTGCCAGCAGCTTAAGGGGACGGACAGGTTTAATGAACACTGAAGCTTTCTTT
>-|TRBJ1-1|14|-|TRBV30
CAWSTIGGNTEAFF
TGTGCCTGGAGTACTATTGGAGGGAACACTGAAGCTTTCTTT
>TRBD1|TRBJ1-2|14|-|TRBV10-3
CAISPGQGRSGYTF
TGTGCCATCAGCCCCGGACAGGGTAGGAGTGGCTACACCTTC
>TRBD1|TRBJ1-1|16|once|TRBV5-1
CASSGDRGYSNTEAFF
TGCGCCAGCAGCGGGGACAGGGGGTATTCTAACACTGAAGCTTTCTTT
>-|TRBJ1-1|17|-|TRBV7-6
CASSFSVRGRKNTEAFF
TGTGCCAGCAGCTTTAGTGTGCGGGGCCGAAAGAACACTGAAGCTTTCTTT
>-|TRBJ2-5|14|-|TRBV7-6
CASSPTGGRETQYF
TGTGCCAGCAGCCCCACCGGAGGGCGAGAGACCCAGTACTTC
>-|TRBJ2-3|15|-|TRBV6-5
CASSYVGAGTDTQYF
TGTGCCAGCAGTTACGTGGGGGCGGGCACAGATACGCAGTATTTT
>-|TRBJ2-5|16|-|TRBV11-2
CASSLPGGAVGETQYF
TGTGCCAGCAGCCTACCAGGAGGGGCTGTCGGAGAGACCCAGTACTTC
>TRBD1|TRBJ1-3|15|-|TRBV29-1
CSVEALRGQRNTIYF
TGCAGCGTTGAAGCTCTCAGGGGGCAACGAAACACCATATATTTT
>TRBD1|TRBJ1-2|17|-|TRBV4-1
CASSTSGGKTGGKRYTF
TGCGCCAGCAGCACTTCGGGAGGGAAGACAGGGGGCAAACGCTACACCTTC
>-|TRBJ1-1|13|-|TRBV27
CASSLSVNTEAFF
TGTGCCAGCAGTTTATCCGTGAACACTGAAGCTTTCTTT
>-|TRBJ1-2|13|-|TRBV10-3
CAISIDGRYGYTF
TGTGCCATCAGTATCGACGGGAGATATGGCTACACCTTC
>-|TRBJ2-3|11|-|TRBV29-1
CSVPYPDTQYF
TGCAGCGTCCCCTACCCAGATACGCAGTATTTT
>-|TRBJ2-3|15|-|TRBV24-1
CATSDLWGGLDTQYF
TGTGCCACCAGTGATTTGTGGGGGGGCTTGGATACGCAGTATTTT
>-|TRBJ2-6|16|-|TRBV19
CASSAIQGSGANVLTF
TGTGCCAGTAGTGCTATCCAGGGGTCTGGGGCCAACGTCCTGACTTTC
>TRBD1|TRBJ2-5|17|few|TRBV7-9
CASSLTFSGGLRETQYF
TGTGCCAGCAGCTTAACGTTTTCAGGGGGTCTTAGAGAGACCCAGTACTTC
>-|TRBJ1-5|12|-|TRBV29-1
CSVGQTNQPQHF
TGCAGCGTTGGACAAACCAATCAGCCCCAGCATTTT
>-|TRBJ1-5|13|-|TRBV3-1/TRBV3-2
CASSQDRGQPQHF
TGTGCCAGCAGCCAAGATAGGGGCCAGCCCCAGCATTTT
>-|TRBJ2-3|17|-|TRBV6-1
CASSEYWPGVSTDTQYF
TGTGCCAGCAGTGAATACTGGCCAGGGGTTAGCACAGATACGCAGTATTTT
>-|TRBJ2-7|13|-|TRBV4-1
CASSQDSSYEQYF
TGCGCCAGCAGCCAAGACAGCTCCTACGAGCAGTACTTC
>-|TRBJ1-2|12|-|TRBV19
CASSTSGHGYTF
TGTGCCAGTAGTACATCAGGGCATGGCTACACCTTC
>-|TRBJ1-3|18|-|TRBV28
CASSPPWGSASPGNTIYF
TGTGCCAGCAGCCCCCCATGGGGCTCAGCCTCCCCTGGAAACACCATATATTTT
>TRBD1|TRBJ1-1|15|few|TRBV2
CASSEGQGRNTEAFF
TGTGCCAGCAGTGAGGGACAGGGTCGGAACACTGAAGCTTTCTTT
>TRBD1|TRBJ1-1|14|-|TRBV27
CASSDRALNTEAFF
TGTGCCAGCAGTGACAGGGCTCTGAACACTGAAGCTTTCTTT
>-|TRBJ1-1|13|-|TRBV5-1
CASSLGGNTEAFF
TGCGCCAGCAGCTTGGGAGGGAACACTGAAGCTTTCTTT
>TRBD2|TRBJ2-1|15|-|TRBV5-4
CASRRAGGPDNEQFF
TGTGCCAGCAGGCGGGCGGGGGGGCCCGACAATGAGCAGTTCTTC
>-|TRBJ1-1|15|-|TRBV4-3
CASSQDGVEGNEAFF
TGCGCCAGCAGCCAAGATGGGGTAGAGGGAAATGAAGCTTTCTTT
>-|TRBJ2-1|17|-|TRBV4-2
CASSQDGTGPVFNEQFF
TGTGCCAGCAGCCAAGATGGTACAGGGCCTGTGTTTAATGAGCAGTTCTTC
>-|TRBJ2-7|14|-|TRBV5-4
CASSFPGDSYEQYF
TGTGCCAGCAGCTTTCCGGGGGACTCCTACGAGCAGTACTTC
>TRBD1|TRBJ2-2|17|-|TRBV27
CASRALTGTGSSGELFF
TGTGCCAGCCGGGCCTTAACCGGGACAGGGTCCTCCGGGGAGCTGTTTTTT
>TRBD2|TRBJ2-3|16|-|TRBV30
CAWSDGLAGGTDTQYF
TGTGCCTGGAGTGACGGACTAGCGGGGGGTACAGATACGCAGTATTTT
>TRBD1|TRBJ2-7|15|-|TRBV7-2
CASSLTGQGSYEQYF
TGTGCCAGCAGCCTAACGGGACAGGGGTCCTACGAGCAGTACTTC
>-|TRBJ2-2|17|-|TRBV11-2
CASLPRSSRVDTGELFF
TGTGCCAGCCTCCCCCGGTCCAGCAGGGTGGACACCGGGGAGCTGTTTTTT
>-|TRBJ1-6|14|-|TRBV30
CAWSVVTGGSPLHF
TGTGCCTGGAGTGTGGTGACAGGCGGATCACCCCTCCACTTT